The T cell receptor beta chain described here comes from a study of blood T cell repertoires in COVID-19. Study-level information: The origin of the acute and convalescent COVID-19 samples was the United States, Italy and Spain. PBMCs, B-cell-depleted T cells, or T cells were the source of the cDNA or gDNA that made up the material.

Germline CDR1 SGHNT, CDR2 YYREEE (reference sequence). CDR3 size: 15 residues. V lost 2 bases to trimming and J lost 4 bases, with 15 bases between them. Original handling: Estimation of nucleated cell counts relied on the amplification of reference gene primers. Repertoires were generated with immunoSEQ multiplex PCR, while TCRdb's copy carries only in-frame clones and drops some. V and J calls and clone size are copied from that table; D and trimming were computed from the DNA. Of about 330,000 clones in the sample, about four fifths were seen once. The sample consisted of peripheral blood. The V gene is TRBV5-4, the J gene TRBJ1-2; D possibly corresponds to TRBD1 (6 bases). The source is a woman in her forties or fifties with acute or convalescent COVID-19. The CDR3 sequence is CASSLDRGAGYGYTF. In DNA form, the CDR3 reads TGTGCCAGCAGCTTAGACCGGGGGGCGGGCTATGGCTACACCTTC.